The sequence of this T cell receptor beta chain was determined in a study of naive and memory T cell subsets. This clonotype turned up a few times. Cells stained for CD3, CD4, CD8, CD45RA and CD27 were sorted into four subsets. Germline CDR1 and CDR2: SEHNR and FQNEAQ (reference sequence). V lost 5 bases, J lost 1 base, and 11 bases lay in between. This CDR3 comprises 14 residues. Both TRBC1 and TRBC2 were covered by a beta constant-region primer of two equimolar oligonucleotides. Ligation attached a single-stranded oligonucleotide with a 12-nucleotide UMI and the SP2 primer to the cDNA 3' end. In TCRdb, the UMI-ligation and nested PCR reads were re-called with MiXCR into one record per CDR3 protein. The sample consists of approximately 140,000 distinct CDR3 sequences, about 17% of them appearing once.

The rearrangement links TRBV7-9 to TRBJ1-2; D is perhaps TRBD1 (5 bases). The specimen sequenced was naive CD4+ T cells from blood. This sequence originates from a human donor in good health. CDR3 residues: CASSVGDGNYGYTF. Written as DNA, the CDR3 is TGTGCCAGCAGCGTAGGGGACGGTAACTATGGCTACACCTTC.